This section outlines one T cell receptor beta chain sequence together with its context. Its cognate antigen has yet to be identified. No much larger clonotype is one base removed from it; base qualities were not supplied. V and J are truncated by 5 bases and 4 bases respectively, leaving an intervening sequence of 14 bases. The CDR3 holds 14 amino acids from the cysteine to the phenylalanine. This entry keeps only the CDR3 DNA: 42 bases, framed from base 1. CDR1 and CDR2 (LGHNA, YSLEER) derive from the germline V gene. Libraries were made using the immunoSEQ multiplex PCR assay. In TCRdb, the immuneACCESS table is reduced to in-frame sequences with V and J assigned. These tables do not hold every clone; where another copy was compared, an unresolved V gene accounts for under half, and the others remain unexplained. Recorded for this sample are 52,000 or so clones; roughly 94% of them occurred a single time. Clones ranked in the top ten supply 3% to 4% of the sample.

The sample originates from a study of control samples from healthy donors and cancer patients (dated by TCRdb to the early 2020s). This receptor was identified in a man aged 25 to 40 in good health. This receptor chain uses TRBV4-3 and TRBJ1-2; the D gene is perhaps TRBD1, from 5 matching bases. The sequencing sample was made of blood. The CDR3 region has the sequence CASSGAGTGYGYTF. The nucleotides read TGCGCCAGCAGCGGTGCCGGGACCGGCTATGGCTACACCTTC.